The T cell receptor beta chain described here comes from a study of human versus mouse CDR3 diversity and MHC coevolution. Study information: Samples had between roughly 5.5 x 10^6 and 1.6 x 10^7 valid reads.

V lost 8 bases, J lost 0 bases, and 1 base stayed unmatched. CDR3 size: 12 residues. Germline V gene lookup returns CDR1 MNHEY and CDR2 SMNVEV (reference sequence). Measured with immunoSEQ multiplex PCR; TCRdb has only the in-frame clones, and not every one. The table includes 75,000 to 90,000 clones, around 95% detected once. Sorting isolated naive CD4 T cells lacking CD45RO and expressing CD62L. The source material was naive CD4+ T cells from blood. Noted subset: CD45RO-negative CD62L-positive naive CD4 T cells. This chain links TRBV27 with TRBJ2-7; TRBD1 agrees at 7 bases. This TCR came from a person aged 30-69 years in good health. CDR3 DNA sequence: TGTGCCAGCCGGACAGGCTCCTACGAGCAGTACTTC. Translation: CASRTGSYEQYF.